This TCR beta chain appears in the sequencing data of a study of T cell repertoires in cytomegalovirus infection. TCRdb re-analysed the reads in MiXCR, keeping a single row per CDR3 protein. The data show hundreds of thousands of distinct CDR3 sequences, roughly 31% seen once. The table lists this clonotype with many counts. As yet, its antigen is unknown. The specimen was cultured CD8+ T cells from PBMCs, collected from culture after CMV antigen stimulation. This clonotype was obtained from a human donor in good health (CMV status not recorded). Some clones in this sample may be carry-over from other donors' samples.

In DNA, the CDR3 is TGTGCCAGCAGGGAGCTAGGGGCTAGCCATTTACGGAACACCGGGGAGCTGTTTTTT. Translated, it gives CASRELGASHLRNTGELFF. The rearrangement uses TRBV6-5 and TRBJ2-2; either TRBD1 or TRBD2 may fit D (5 bases each). This CDR3 contains 19 residues. The germline V gene has CDR1 MNHEY and CDR2 SVGAGI. Trimming removed 6 bases at V and 1 base at J, with 24 bases between.